This T cell receptor beta chain was recorded in a study of T cell repertoires in cytomegalovirus infection. Study-level background: Recently identified HLA-C-restricted CMV epitopes were used, and well-studied HLA-B-restricted CMV epitopes were used as well. Public TCR beta signatures were indicative of both CMV infection and a matching HLA type. Study results and caveats: HLA-C-restricted CMV clonotypes gave the most frequent clonotype in two of eight donors. Carriage of CMV together with the relevant HLA was identifiable through cumulative public TCR beta family frequency.

V was trimmed by 3 bases and J by 3 bases, leaving 18 bases between them. The length of the CDR3 is 16 residues. The germline V gene has CDR1 KGHSH and CDR2 LQKENI. TCRdb itself ran the reads through MiXCR, one entry per CDR3 protein. The table lists roughly 570,000 distinct CDR3 sequences, roughly 43% of them singletons. As regards this clonotype: What it binds is unknown.

The chain couples TRBV18 to TRBJ2-7, with a possible D match to TRBD2 (6 bases). The source of this sequence is a human donor in good health (CMV status not recorded). Some clones in this sample may be carry-over from other donors' samples. Specimen: cultured PBMCs, collected from culture after CMV antigen stimulation. The CDR3 spells CASSPMRGDYGYEQYF. The DNA for the CDR3 is TGTGCCAGCTCACCGATGCGGGGTGACTACGGCTACGAGCAGTACTTC.